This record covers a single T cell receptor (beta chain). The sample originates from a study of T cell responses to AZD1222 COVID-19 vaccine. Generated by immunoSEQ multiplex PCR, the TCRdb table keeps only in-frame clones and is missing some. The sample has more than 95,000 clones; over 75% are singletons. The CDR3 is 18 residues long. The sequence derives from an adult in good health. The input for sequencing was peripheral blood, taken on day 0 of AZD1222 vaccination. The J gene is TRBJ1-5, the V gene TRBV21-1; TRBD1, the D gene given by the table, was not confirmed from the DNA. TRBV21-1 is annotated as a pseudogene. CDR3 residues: CASSKGEDRGSGTVPQHF. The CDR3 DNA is TGTGCCAGCAGCAAGGGTGAGGACAGGGGCTCCGGTACCGTCCCCCAGCATTTT.